Reported below is one T cell receptor beta chain. 13 Jbeta primers and 60 Vbeta primers were used for the PCR. Sequenced by immunoSEQ multiplex PCR; TCRdb stores in-frame clones only, minus some. The data contain 100,000 to 150,000 clones, approximately 79% of them singletons. These data originate in a study of cytomegalovirus exposure and HLA in healthy donors. The germline CDR1 and CDR2 sequences are SGHVS and FQNEAQ. Trimming left V 4 bases short and J 0 bases short, with 16 bases between. This CDR3 spans 18 amino acids. J is TRBJ2-6 and V is TRBV7-8; D might be TRBD1 (6 bases). The material sequenced was PBMCs. The origin of this receptor is a man younger than 45 in good health and CMV-seronegative. The CDR3 DNA follows: TGTGCCAGCAGCTCTAGGGCAGGGACATACTCTGGGGCCAACGTCCTGACTTTC. Protein: CASSSRAGTYSGANVLTF.